Shown below are 10 T cell receptor beta chains from a single sample sequenced in a study of blood T cell repertoires in COVID-19. Assay: immunoSEQ multiplex PCR; the TCRdb copy retains only in-frame clones and omits some. The sample lists around 72,000 clones; roughly 80% were seen once. Sequencing was carried out using peripheral blood. These receptor sequences come from a woman aged 55-69 years with acute or convalescent COVID-19.

The chain has TRBV29-1 and TRBJ1-1; D is undetermined. The V gene lost 0 bases and the J gene lost 2 bases, with 7 bases spanning the gap. The CDR3 covers 13 residues. CDR1 is SQVTM, CDR2 ANQGSEA, per germline. Here the CDR3 DNA reads TGCAGCGTTGAAGATCCCCTCAACACTGAAGCTTTCTTT. Translating it yields CSVEDPLNTEAFF.

V usage is TRBV9 and J usage is TRBJ1-4, with D unclear. Germline V gives CDR1 SGDLS, CDR2 YYNGEE. The CDR3 runs 16 residues. V was cut by 0 bases and J by 1 base, with 10 bases left in between. CDR3 sequence: CASSVGGLGTNEKLFF. DNA of the CDR3: TGTGCCAGCAGCGTAGGCGGGCTGGGAACTAATGAAAAACTGTTTTTT.

The chain employs TRBV2 and TRBJ2-1, with 8 bases identical to TRBD2. The CDR3 totals 16 residues. The germline gives CDR1 SNHLY, CDR2 FYNNEI. The ends lost 4 bases at V and 5 bases at J; junction bases unmatched: 10. The CDR3 nucleotides are TGTGCCAGCAGTGTTAGACTAGCGCCAGGGGACAATGAGCAGTTCTTC. Translated: CASSVRLAPGDNEQFF.

The rearrangement uses TRBV7-3 and TRBJ2-5; 9 nucleotides agree with TRBD2. Unmatched junction bases numbered 7, after V lost 5 bases and J lost 3 bases. Germline-derived CDR1 and CDR2 are SGHTA and FQGTGA. This CDR3 has 15 residues. The CDR3 DNA sequence: TGTGCCAGCAGCGCGAATAGCGGGGGAAAAGAGACCCAGTACTTC. Its protein product is CASSANSGGKETQYF.

This clone occurred once. DNA of the CDR3: TGTGCCAGCATAACTAGCGGGAGTTTCACAGATACGCAGTATTTT. Translated, it gives CASITSGSFTDTQYF. The chain couples TRBV2 to TRBJ2-3, with 11 nucleotides matching TRBD2. V gave up 7 bases and J gave up 2 bases; unmatched junction bases: 5. The CDR3 sequence is 15 residues long. Germline-derived CDR1 and CDR2 are SNHLY and FYNNEI.

The chain joins TRBV3-1 (or the pseudogene TRBV3-2) to TRBJ1-5; D call uncertain. Germline V lookup: CDR1 LGHDT, CDR2 YNNKEL (reference sequence). CDR3 length: 14 residues. Trimming took off 0 bases at V and 9 bases at J, with 12 bases between the two ends. In DNA form, the CDR3 reads TGTGCCAGCAGCCAAGAGGTAGCGACCGTGCCCCAGCATTTT. Translated, it gives CASSQEVATVPQHF.

This chain joins TRBV18 and TRBJ1-2; TRBD1 matches 9 bases. V was clipped by 4 bases and J by 6 bases; unmatched bases: 18. This CDR3 comprises 18 residues. The germline CDR1 and CDR2 sequences are KGHSH and LQKENI. As DNA, the CDR3 is TGTGCCAGCTCACTAAACGCCCCCGGGACAGGGTCTCTGGATGGCTACACCTTC. Its translation: CASSLNAPGTGSLDGYTF.

The V gene is TRBV6-6, the J gene TRBJ1-2; tentatively, D is TRBD1 (6 bases). Germline CDR1 and CDR2: MNHNY and SVGAGI (reference sequence). Trimming took 6 bases from V and 4 from J, leaving 12 bases between them. This CDR3 has 13 amino acids. The CDR3 loop reads CASSRDTLYGYTF. The CDR3 DNA follows: TGTGCCAGCAGCCGGGACACTCTCTATGGCTACACCTTC.

This clone occurred a few times. The rearrangement links TRBV5-6 to TRBJ1-5; D gene ambiguous. The length of the CDR3 is 13 residues. V was trimmed by 5 bases and J by 7 bases, leaving 13 bases between them. Per germline, CDR1 SGHDT and CDR2 YYEEEE. The CDR3 spells CASSSWGVQPQHF. The CDR3 DNA follows: TGTGCCAGCAGTTCATGGGGAGTGCAGCCCCAGCATTTT. The full variable domain, in which reference TRBV5-6 and TRBJ1-5 provide the parts outside the CDR3, is DAGVTQSPTHLIKTRGQQVTLRCSPKSGHDTVSWYQQALGQGPQFIFQYYEEEERQRGNFPDRFSGHQFPNYSSELNVNALLLGDSALYLCASSSWGVQPQHFGDGTRLSIL.

V is TRBV6-5 and J is TRBJ1-3; D perhaps matches TRBD1 (5 bases). Looked up from germline, CDR1 is MNHEY and CDR2 is SVGAGI. This CDR3 has 16 residues. The ends were cut back, 0 bases at V and 0 bases at J, with 9 bases in the middle. CDR3 nucleotides: TGTGCCAGCAGTTACTCGGTCCAGGGCTCTGGAAACACCATATATTTT. Protein: CASSYSVQGSGNTIYF.